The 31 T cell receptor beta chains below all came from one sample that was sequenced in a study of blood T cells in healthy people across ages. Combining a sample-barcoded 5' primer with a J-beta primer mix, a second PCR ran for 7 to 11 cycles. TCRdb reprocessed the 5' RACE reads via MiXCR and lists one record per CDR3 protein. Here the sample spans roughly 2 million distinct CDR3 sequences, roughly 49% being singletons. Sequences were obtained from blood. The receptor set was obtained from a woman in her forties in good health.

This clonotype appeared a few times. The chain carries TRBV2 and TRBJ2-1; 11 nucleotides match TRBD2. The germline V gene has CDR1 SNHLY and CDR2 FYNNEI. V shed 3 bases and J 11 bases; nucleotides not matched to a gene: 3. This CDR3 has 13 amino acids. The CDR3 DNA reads TGTGCCAGCAGTGACAGACTAGCGGGGCAGCAGTTCTTC. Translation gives CASSDRLAGQQFF.

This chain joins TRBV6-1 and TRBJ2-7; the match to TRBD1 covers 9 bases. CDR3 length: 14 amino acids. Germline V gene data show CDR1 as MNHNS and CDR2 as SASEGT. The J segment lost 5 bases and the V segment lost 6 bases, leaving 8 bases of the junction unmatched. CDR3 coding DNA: TGTGCCAGCAGGGCCCCGGGACAGGGAGACGAGCAGTACTTC. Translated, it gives CASRAPGQGDEQYF.

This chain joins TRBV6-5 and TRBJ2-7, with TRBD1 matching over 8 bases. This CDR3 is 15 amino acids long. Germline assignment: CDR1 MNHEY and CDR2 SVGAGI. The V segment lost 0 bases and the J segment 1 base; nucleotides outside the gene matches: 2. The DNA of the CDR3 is TGTGCCAGCAGTTACTCTCAGGGGGCTTCCTACGAGCAGTACTTC. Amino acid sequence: CASSYSQGASYEQYF.

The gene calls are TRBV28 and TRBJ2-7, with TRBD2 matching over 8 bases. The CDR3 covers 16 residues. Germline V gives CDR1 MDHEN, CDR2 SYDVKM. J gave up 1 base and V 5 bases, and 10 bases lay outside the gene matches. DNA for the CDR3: TGTGCCAGCAGTCGCCTACAGGCGGGGGGTTCCTACGAGCAGTACTTC. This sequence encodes CASSRLQAGGSYEQYF.

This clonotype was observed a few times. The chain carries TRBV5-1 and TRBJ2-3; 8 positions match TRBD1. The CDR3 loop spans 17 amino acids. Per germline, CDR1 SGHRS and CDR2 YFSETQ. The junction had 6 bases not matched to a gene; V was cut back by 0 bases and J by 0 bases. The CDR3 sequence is CASSLDPGGASTDTQYF. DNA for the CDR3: TGCGCCAGCAGCTTGGATCCAGGGGGCGCGAGCACAGATACGCAGTATTTT.

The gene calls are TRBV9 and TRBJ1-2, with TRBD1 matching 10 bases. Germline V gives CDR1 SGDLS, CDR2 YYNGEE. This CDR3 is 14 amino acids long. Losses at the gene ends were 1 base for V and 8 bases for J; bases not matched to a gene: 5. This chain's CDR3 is CASSVMTGGAGYTF. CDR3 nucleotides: TGTGCCAGCAGCGTAATGACAGGGGGCGCGGGCTACACCTTC. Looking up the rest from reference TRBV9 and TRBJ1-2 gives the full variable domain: DSGVTQTPKHLITATGQRVTLRCSPRSGDLSVYWYQQSLDQGLQFLIQYYNGEERAKGNILERFSAQQFPDLHSELNLSSLELGDSALYFCASSVMTGGAGYTFGSGTRLTVV.

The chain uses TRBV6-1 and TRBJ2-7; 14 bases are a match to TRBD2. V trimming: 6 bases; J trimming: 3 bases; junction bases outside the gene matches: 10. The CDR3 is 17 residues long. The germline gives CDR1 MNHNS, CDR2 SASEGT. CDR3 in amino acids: CASRRRTSGGTYYEQYF. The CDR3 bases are TGTGCCAGCAGGAGAAGGACTAGCGGGGGGACTTACTACGAGCAGTACTTC.

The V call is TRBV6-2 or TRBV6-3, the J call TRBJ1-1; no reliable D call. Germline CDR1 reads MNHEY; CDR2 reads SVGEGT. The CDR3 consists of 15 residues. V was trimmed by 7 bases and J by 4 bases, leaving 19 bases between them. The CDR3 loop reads CASTSIRSPTTEAFF. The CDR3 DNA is TGTGCCAGCACTTCAATAAGATCCCCGACCACTGAAGCTTTCTTT.

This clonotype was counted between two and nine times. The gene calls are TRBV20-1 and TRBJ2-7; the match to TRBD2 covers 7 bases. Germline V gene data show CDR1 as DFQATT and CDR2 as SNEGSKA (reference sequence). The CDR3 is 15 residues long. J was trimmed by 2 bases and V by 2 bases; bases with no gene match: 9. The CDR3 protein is CSARTLLAETYEQYF. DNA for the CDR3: TGCAGTGCTAGAACCCTCCTAGCGGAAACCTACGAGCAGTACTTC.

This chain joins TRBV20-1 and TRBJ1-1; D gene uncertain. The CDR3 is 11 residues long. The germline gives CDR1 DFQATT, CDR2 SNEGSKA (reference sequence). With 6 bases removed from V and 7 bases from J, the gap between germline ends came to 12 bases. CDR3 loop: CSAQTISEAFF. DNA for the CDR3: TGCAGTGCACAGACCATAAGTGAAGCTTTCTTT.

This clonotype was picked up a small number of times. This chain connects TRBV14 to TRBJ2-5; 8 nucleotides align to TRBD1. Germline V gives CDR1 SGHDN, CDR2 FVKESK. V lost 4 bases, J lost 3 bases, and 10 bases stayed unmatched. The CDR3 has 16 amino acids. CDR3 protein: CASSRRGQALKETQYF. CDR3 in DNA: TGTGCCAGCAGCCGTCGGGGACAGGCGCTCAAAGAGACCCAGTACTTC.

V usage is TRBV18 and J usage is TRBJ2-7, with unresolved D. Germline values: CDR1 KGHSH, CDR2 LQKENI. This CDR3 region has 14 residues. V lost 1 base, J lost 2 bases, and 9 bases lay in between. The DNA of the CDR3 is TGTGCCAGCTCACCACGCAGTATCGCCTACGAGCAGTACTTC. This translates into CASSPRSIAYEQYF.

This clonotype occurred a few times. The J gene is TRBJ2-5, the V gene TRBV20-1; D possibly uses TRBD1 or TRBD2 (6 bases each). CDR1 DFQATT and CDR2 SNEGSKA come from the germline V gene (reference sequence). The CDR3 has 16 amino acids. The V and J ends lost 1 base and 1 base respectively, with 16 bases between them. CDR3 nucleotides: TGCAGTGCTAGAGGAAGCCGCGGGACACCCCAAGAGACCCAGTACTTC. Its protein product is CSARGSRGTPQETQYF.

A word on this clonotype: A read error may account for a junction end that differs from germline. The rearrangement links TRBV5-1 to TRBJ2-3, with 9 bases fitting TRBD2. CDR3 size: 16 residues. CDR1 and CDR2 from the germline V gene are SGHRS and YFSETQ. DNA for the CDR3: TGCGCCGGCAGCTTGGCAGCTAGCGGGGACACAGATACGCAGTATTTT. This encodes CAGSLAASGDTDTQYF. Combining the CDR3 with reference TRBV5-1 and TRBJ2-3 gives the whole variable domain KAGVTQTPRYLIKTRGQQVTLSCSPISGHRSVSWYQQTPGQGLQFLFEYFSETQRNKGNFPGRFSGRQFSNSRSEMNVSTLELGDSALYLCAGSLAASGDTDTQYFGPGTRLTVL.

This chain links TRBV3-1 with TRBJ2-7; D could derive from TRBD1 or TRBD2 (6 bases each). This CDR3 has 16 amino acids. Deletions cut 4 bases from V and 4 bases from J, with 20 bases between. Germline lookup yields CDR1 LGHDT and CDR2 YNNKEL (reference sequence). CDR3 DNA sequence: TGTGCCAGCAGCCTCACGGGCGGGACATACGGATACGAGCAGTACTTC. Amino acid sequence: CASSLTGGTYGYEQYF.

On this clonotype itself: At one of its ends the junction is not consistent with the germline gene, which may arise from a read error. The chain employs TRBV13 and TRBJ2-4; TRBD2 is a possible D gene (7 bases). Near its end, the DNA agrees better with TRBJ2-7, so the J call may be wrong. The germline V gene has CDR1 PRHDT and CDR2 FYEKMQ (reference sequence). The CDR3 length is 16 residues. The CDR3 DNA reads TGTGTCAGCAGCTCTCCGGCGGGGGCTCCAATCGACGAGCAGTACTTC. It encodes CVSSSPAGAPIDEQYF.

This CDR3 is CASSQGTFNEQYF. The CDR3, as DNA: TGTGCCAGCAGCCAAGGAACCTTTAATGAGCAGTACTTC. The genes are TRBV3-1 and TRBJ2-5; no clear D. V lost 1 base to trimming and J lost 11 bases, with 14 bases between them. This CDR3 spans 13 amino acids. The V gene's germline CDR1 is LGHDT and CDR2 YNNKEL (reference sequence).

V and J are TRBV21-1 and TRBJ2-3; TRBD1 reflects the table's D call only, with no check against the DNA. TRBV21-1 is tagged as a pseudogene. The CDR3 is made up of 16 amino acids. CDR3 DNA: TGTGCCAGCAGCAGGGGCCGGGACGGCTACACAGATACGCAGTATTTT. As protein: CASSRGRDGYTDTQYF.

CDR3 in DNA: TGTGCCAGCAGTGAGGTGAGTCAGCCCCAGCATTTT. This gives the protein CASSEVSQPQHF. V gene TRBV6-1 combines with J gene TRBJ1-5; the D is unclear. The germline V and J ends were trimmed by 3 bases and 6 bases, with 6 bases remaining between them. CDR1 is MNHNS, CDR2 SASEGT, per germline. The CDR3 sequence is 12 residues long.

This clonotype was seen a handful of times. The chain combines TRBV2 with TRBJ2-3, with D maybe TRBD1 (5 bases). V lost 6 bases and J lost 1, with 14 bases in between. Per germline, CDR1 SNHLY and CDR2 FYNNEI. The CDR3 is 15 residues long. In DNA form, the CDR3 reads TGTGCCAGCAGACCGTTGGGGCAGCGCACAGATACGCAGTATTTT. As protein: CASRPLGQRTDTQYF.

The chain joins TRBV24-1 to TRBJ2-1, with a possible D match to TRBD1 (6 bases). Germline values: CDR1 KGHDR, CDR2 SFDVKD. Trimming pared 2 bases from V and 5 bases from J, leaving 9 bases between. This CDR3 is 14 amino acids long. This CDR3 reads CATSDSGQHNEQFF. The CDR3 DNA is TGTGCCACCAGTGATTCCGGACAGCACAATGAGCAGTTCTTC.

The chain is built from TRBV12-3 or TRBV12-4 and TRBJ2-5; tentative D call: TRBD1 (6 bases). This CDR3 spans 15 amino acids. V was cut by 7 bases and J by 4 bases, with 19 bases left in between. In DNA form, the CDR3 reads TGTGCCAGCACTCGACAGGCCTTGACGCGAGAGACCCAGTACTTC. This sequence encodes CASTRQALTRETQYF.

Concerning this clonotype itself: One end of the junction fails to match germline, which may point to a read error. Here the CDR3 reads CSARGDLVVHGYTF. Here the CDR3 DNA reads TGCAGTGCGAGAGGGGATTTAGTGGTACATGGCTACACCTTC. The chain is built from TRBV20-1 and TRBJ1-2, with TRBD1 as a possible D gene (5 bases). Germline V gene sequence: CDR1 DFQATT, CDR2 SNEGSKA (reference sequence). This CDR3 region has 14 residues.

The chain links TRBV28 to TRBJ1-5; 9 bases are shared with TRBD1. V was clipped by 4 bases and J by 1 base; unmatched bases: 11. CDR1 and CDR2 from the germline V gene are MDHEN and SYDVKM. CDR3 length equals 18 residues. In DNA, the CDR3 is TGTGCCAGCAGTTGGTTCCGACAGGGGGGGAGGAGCAATCAGCCCCAGCATTTT. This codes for CASSWFRQGGRSNQPQHF.

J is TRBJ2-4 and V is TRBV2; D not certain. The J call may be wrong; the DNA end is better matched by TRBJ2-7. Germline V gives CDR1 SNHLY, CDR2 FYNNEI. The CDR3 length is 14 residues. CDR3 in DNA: TGTGCCAGCAGTGCGCGTTTAGGGCCCTACGAGCAGTACTTC. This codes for CASSARLGPYEQYF.

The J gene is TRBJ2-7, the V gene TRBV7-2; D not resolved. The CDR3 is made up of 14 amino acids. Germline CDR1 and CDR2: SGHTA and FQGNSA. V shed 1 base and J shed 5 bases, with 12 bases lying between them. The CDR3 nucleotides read TGTGCCAGCAGCTTAGACCCCTCCGGAGACGAGCAGTACTTC. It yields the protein CASSLDPSGDEQYF.

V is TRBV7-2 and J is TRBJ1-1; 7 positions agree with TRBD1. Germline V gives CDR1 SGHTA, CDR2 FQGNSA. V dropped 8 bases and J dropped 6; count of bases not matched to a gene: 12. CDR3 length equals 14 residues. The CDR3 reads CASRPPTGIAEAFF. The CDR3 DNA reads TGTGCCAGCCGCCCACCGACAGGGATCGCTGAAGCTTTCTTT.

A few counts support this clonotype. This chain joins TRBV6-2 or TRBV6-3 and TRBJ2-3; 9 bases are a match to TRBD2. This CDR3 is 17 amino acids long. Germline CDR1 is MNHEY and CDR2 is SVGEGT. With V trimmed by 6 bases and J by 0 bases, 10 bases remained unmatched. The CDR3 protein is CASSPHVAGASTDTQYF. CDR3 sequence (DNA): TGTGCCAGCAGCCCCCACGTAGCGGGGGCTAGCACAGATACGCAGTATTTT.

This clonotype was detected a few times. The CDR3 here is CASSGAGQTTYEQYF. The CDR3 DNA reads as TGTGCCAGCAGCGGAGCTGGACAGACCACCTACGAGCAGTACTTC. The V and J genes are TRBV6-2 or TRBV6-3 and TRBJ2-7, with a tentative D call TRBD1 (6 bases). CDR3 length equals 15 residues. In germline, CDR1 is MNHEY, CDR2 SVGEGT. V lost 6 bases to trimming and J lost 2 bases, with 17 bases between them.

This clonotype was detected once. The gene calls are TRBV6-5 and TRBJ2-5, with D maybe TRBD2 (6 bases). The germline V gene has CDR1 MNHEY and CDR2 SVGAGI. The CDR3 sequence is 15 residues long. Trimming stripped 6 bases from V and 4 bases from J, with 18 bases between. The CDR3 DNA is TGTGCCAGCAGCATCGGGAGAGTTATAGGAGAGACCCAGTACTTC. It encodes CASSIGRVIGETQYF.

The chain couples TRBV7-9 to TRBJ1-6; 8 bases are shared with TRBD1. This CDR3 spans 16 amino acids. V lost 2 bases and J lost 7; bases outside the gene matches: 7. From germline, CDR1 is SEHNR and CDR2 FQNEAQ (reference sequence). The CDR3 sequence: CASSLPTGEGNSPLHF. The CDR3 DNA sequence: TGTGCCAGCAGCTTACCGACAGGGGAGGGGAATTCACCCCTCCACTTT.